This paragraph reports one T cell receptor (beta chain). In the original analysis: Reference gene primer amplification gave nucleated cell count estimates. Libraries were prepared by immunoSEQ multiplex PCR; TCRdb keeps only in-frame clonotypes and omits some of them. D and trimming were read from the DNA, whereas the V and J calls and clone size are those reported in that table. The top ten hold approximately 1% of the sample, which has approximately 350,000 clones, 85% to 90% seen once. CDR1 and CDR2 (germline): SGHRS, YFSETQ. V shed 0 bases and J 6 bases; nucleotides not matched to a gene: 9. The CDR3 is 15 amino acids. This record belongs to a study of blood T cell repertoires in COVID-19. Background on the study: PBMCs, B-cell-depleted T cells, or T cells were the source of the cDNA or gDNA that made up the material.

The study drew participants aged about 18 to 89 years from 20 to 30 US areas. Categorization into cohorts depended on clinical history that participants reported. The sample was PBMCs or T cells enriched from blood (not recorded which). The V call is TRBV5-1, the J call TRBJ2-7, with 7 bases identical to TRBD1. The receptor was derived from a man aged 18 to 29 who had recovered from COVID-19. CDR3 sequence reads: CASSLEGRQGGEQYF. CDR3 bases: TGCGCCAGCAGCTTGGAGGGTCGACAGGGCGGCGAGCAGTACTTC.